This T cell receptor (beta chain) was sequenced in a study of shared T cell receptors in the human thymus (TCRdb year 2021). Background for the entire study: The study examined how the human thymus generates shared, self-reactive T-cell receptor alpha chains.

This clone occurred a few times. Its antigen is unknown. There are no base qualities to consult, and no much larger clone falls within one base. Library prep was done by the immunoSEQ multiplex PCR assay. TCRdb retrieved this table from immuneACCESS and kept in-frame rearrangements only. Not all clones are present; in checked studies, unresolved V genes account for under half, and no reason is known for the remainder. For this sample there are roughly 710,000 clones; 75% to 90% appear just once. The ten largest clonotypes hold around 0.0099% of the sample. Looking up the germline V gene yields CDR1 MNHNS and CDR2 SASEGT. The trim is 0 bases for V and 0 bases for J, with a gap of 20 bases between the germline ends. The CDR3 measures 19 amino acids from cysteine to phenylalanine. Only the CDR3 region is kept as DNA, spanning 57 bases read in frame from base 1. Another study also made use of these data, one on human thymus T cells. In that second paper, the authors write: In Finland, the donors were immunologically healthy infants who were having open corrective cardiac surgery for congenital heart defects. The thymus tissue came from surgical resects taken out during corrective cardiac surgery. Biased V and J gene segment usage appeared to be present in both thymic and peripheral blood repertoires. The related research found that thymic TCR repertoires overlapped highly between unrelated individuals. The study characterized TCR alpha and beta repertoires from fewer than 10 infant thymus samples and a few related peripheral blood samples. The infant donors were roughly 6 to 244 days old, and the cohort included roughly six males and two females. Thymocytes were mechanically released from the tissue and were stored as pellets of 10-30 million cells at -70 degrees C. Genomic DNA was extracted from frozen cell pellets with a QIAsymphony instrument. The immunoSEQ multiplex PCR assay was used to amplify the TCRB and TCRAD loci from a standardized amount of quality-controlled genomic DNA. Amplicons spanned the V(D)J region at a length sufficient to cover the CDR3 and identify V and J genes. Through the commercial immunoSEQ service, the amplicons were sequenced on an Illumina platform. Primer bias and sequencing errors were corrected as previously described, and TCRAD and TCRB were defined on the basis of the IMGT database. Analysis of the repertoires was done with immunoSEQ Analyzer 3.0 and VDJTools and included basic statistics, V/J segment usage, diversity estimates, rarefaction and pairwise overlap. To estimate diversity, the Chao1, ChaoE, Efron-Thisted, Shannon and inverse Simpson indices were applied, and diversity was also estimated on datasets down-sampled to the smallest sample. For repertoire overlap, CDR3 nucleotide sequence, V gene and J gene had to match strictly, and clustering was done by Jaccard-based multidimensional scaling. Thymus samples yielded on average about 810,000 unique TCRB clonotypes, compared with roughly 92,000 from blood samples.

The origin of this receptor is a girl under three years old with a congenital heart defect. Donor details come from another sample of the same person, matched by shared clones. The source material was thymocytes. This chain joins TRBV6-1 to TRBJ1-1; the D gene is unclear. In nucleotides, the sequence is TGTGCCAGCAGTGAAGCGCATGTCTTCGGTAGAGGAATGAACACTGAAGCTTTCTTT. Its protein reads: CASSEAHVFGRGMNTEAFF.